This T cell receptor (beta chain) was sequenced for a study of CXCR3-negative and CXCR3-positive naive CD8 T cells. Study-wide findings and caveats: Unlike memory cells, which differed, naive CXCR3-negative and CXCR3-positive cells had similar TRBV-TRBJ usage.

This CDR3 has 13 residues. CDR1 and CDR2 (germline): SGHVS, FQNEAQ. As to this clonotype: What it recognizes is unknown.

UMI-tagged TRB cDNA libraries were built via 5' RACE. TCRdb reworked the 5' RACE reads into one entry per CDR3 protein, no DNA. The sample's table shows 75,000 to 100,000 distinct CDR3 sequences. The rearrangement joins TRBV7-8 to TRBJ2-2; TCRdb's assignment of TRBD1 cannot be checked, as there is no DNA. The sequenced material came from naive CXCR3- CD8+ T cells from blood. Documented subset: CD45RO-CCR7+CD27+CD95- naive CD8+ T cells lacking CXCR3 (TNR3-). The receptor was derived from a human donor in good health. Some clones in this sample may be carry-over from other donors' samples. The CDR3 here is CASSSPVTGELFF.